Listed here is a single TCR beta chain. This entry comes from a study of blood T cell repertoires in COVID-19. On the study more broadly: Sample material is recorded as cDNA or gDNA derived from T cells, B-cell-depleted T cells, or PBMCs.

This CDR3 comprises 14 residues. Germline lookup yields CDR1 MNHEY and CDR2 SVGAGI. The trim removed 5 bases at V and 2 bases at J, leaving 5 bases unmatched. Under the authors' procedure: Quantification of nucleated cells was approximated via reference gene primer amplification. Some clones are missing from TCRdb's copy, which holds only in-frame ones; the method was immunoSEQ multiplex PCR. V and J calls and clone size are copied from that table; D and trimming were computed from the DNA. In the table there are over 45,000 clones, 82% of which are singletons. Source material: peripheral blood. V gene TRBV6-5 combines with J gene TRBJ1-1; TRBD1 matches 7 bases. The source is a woman older than 75 with acute or convalescent COVID-19. CDR3 in amino acids: CASSKQGTNTEAFF. The CDR3 DNA follows: TGTGCCAGCAGTAAACAGGGGACCAACACTGAAGCTTTCTTT.